What follows are 19 T cell receptor beta chains derived from one specimen sequenced in a study of naive and memory T cell subsets. Ligated cDNA underwent four rounds of PCR with nested alpha and beta constant region primers and SP2. MiXCR, run by TCRdb on the 5' RACE reads, gives a single entry per CDR3 protein. Altogether tens of thousands of distinct CDR3 sequences are present, roughly 6.7% being singletons, with the ten largest covering around 10%. A UMI-containing oligonucleotide was joined by 3' ligation to the TCR cDNA template. These receptor sequences come from a male donor in good health.

This clonotype has more than one count but fewer than ten. The chain couples TRBV6-2 or TRBV6-3 to TRBJ2-1; D perhaps matches TRBD2 (6 bases). This CDR3 is built from 17 residues. Looked up from germline, CDR1 is MNHEY and CDR2 is SVGEGT. V lost 0 bases, J lost 0 bases, and 12 bases lay in between. The CDR3 DNA sequence: TGTGCCAGCAGTTACTCGCCGGCGGGGCACTCCTACAATGAGCAGTTCTTC. Protein product: CASSYSPAGHSYNEQFF.

This clonotype was counted at least ten times. V is TRBV29-1 and J is TRBJ2-7, with D possibly matching TRBD1 (7 bases). Between the trimmed V and J ends, which lost 2 bases and 5 bases, there was a span of 16 bases. The CDR3 runs to 14 residues. Germline CDR1 and CDR2: SQVTM and ANQGSEA. The CDR3 DNA follows: TGCAGCGTTGAACCGGCAGGGGGGCTGGACGAGCAGTACTTC. Encoded protein: CSVEPAGGLDEQYF.

V and J are TRBV4-1 and TRBJ1-1; D not certain. Germline CDR1 reads MGHRA; CDR2 reads YSYEKL. The V end was cut by 0 bases, the J end by 7 bases, with 18 bases between. The CDR3 covers 16 residues. The CDR3 DNA reads TGCGCCAGCAGCCAAGAGAAGGATTCGGTTTTCATTGAAGCTTTCTTT. Translating gives CASSQEKDSVFIEAFF.

This clonotype was observed at least ten times. This chain joins TRBV3-1 and TRBJ2-2; D is uncertain. CDR1 and CDR2 (germline): LGHDT, YNNKEL (reference sequence). This CDR3 comprises 16 residues. V was clipped by 4 bases and J by 1 base, with 13 bases between them. CDR3 coding DNA: TGTGCCAGCAGCCGGCTTGGCGGTAGGAACACCGGGGAGCTGTTTTTT. The encoded protein is CASSRLGGRNTGELFF.

In its sample, this clonotype was seen a few times. V gene TRBV19 combines with J gene TRBJ2-3; D not certain. Trimming removed 6 bases at V and 0 bases at J, with 10 bases between. Germline-derived CDR1 and CDR2 are LNHDA and SQIVND (reference sequence). The CDR3 sequence is 14 residues long. For the CDR3, the DNA is TGTGCCAGTAGAGGTGTGTCTAGCACAGATACGCAGTATTTT. Translated, it gives CASRGVSSTDTQYF.

Of note for this clonotype: Mismatch with germline at one junction end may stem from a read error. The gene calls are TRBV12-3 or TRBV12-4 and TRBJ1-2; tentative D call: TRBD1 (6 bases). This CDR3 is 14 amino acids long. The chain's CDR3 is CASNPDSSFYGHTF. CDR3 in DNA: TGTGCCAGCAACCCGGACAGCTCTTTCTATGGCCACACCTTC.

This clonotype has only a few counts. This chain connects TRBV7-7 to TRBJ2-5; the D gene is possibly TRBD1 (5 bases). Trimming took 4 bases from V and 2 from J, leaving 11 bases between them. Looked up from germline, CDR1 is SSHAT and CDR2 is FNYEAQ (reference sequence). This CDR3 has 14 amino acids. CDR3 sequence (DNA): TGTGCCAGCAGCTCCGCAGGGCAGCAAGAGACCCAGTACTTC. It codes for CASSSAGQQETQYF.

The table lists this clonotype with many counts. The gene calls are TRBV29-1 and TRBJ2-1, with 10 bases matching TRBD2. The length of the CDR3 is 17 residues. From germline, CDR1 is SQVTM and CDR2 ANQGSEA. The junction had 17 bases not matched to a gene; V was cut back by 5 bases and J by 7 bases. The CDR3 DNA reads as TGCAGCGTTTTCCTAGCGGGAGTATGGGGGCTTGGGAATGAGCAGTTCTTC. It is translated as CSVFLAGVWGLGNEQFF.

This clonotype has ten or more counts. The chain combines TRBV20-1 with TRBJ2-1; 12 bases fit TRBD2. The CDR3 runs to 16 residues. Germline CDR1 and CDR2: DFQATT and SNEGSKA (reference sequence). V trimming: 0 bases; J trimming: 8 bases; junction bases outside the gene matches: 8. The CDR3 loop reads CSARDTSSGRAHEQFF. CDR3 sequence (DNA): TGCAGTGCTAGAGATACATCTAGCGGGAGGGCCCATGAGCAGTTCTTC.

As for this clonotype: A single base separates this from a much larger clone, so it may be a read error. The V and J genes are TRBV7-9 and TRBJ2-4; D gene uncertain. The CDR3 has 16 residues. In germline, CDR1 is SEHNR, CDR2 FQNEAQ (reference sequence). Here the CDR3 reads CASSSRQHIAKSIQYF. The CDR3, as DNA: TGTGCCAGCAGCTCGAGACAACATATAGCCAAAAGCATTCAGTACTTC.

This clonotype was counted only a few times. V gene TRBV7-9 combines with J gene TRBJ1-2; TRBD1 matches 7 bases. The germline CDR1 and CDR2 sequences are SEHNR and FQNEAQ (reference sequence). CDR3 length equals 15 residues. V was pared by 1 base and J by 7 bases, with 9 bases of the junction left unmatched. CDR3 residues: CASSLGGDRESGYTF. The DNA of the CDR3 is TGTGCCAGCAGCTTAGGGGGTGACAGGGAGTCTGGCTACACCTTC.

The chain carries TRBV18 and TRBJ2-1; 15 bases are shared with TRBD2. Germline CDR1 reads KGHSH; CDR2 reads LQKENI. The CDR3 covers 18 residues. After removal of 3 bases from V and 1 base from J, the junction contained 4 bases not matched to a gene. The CDR3 nucleotides read TGTGCCAGCTCACCGGGACTAGCGGGAGGCGGGTCCTACAATGAGCAGTTCTTC. Its protein is CASSPGLAGGGSYNEQFF.

This clonotype has at least ten counts. The V call is TRBV28, the J call TRBJ1-4; 7 bases map to TRBD1. Germline V gene lookup returns CDR1 MDHEN and CDR2 SYDVKM. CDR3 length: 14 residues. Trimming took 4 bases from V and 7 from J; bases not matched to a gene: 6. The CDR3 sequence is CASSSGTESEKLFF. The DNA of the CDR3 is TGTGCCAGCAGTTCCGGGACAGAGTCTGAAAAACTGTTTTTT.

This clonotype was seen a few times. This chain links TRBV12-3 or TRBV12-4 with TRBJ1-5; D ambiguous. The CDR3 is 17 amino acids. V was cut by 5 bases and J by 1 base, with 18 bases left in between. CDR3 nucleotides: TGTGCCAGCAGTCCGCTTGTTGAGTCCAGGAGCAATCAGCCCCAGCATTTT. Translated, it gives CASSPLVESRSNQPQHF.

The V call is TRBV6-1, the J call TRBJ2-7; D might be TRBD1 or TRBD2, each matching 5 bases. This CDR3 is 14 amino acids long. The V end was cut by 10 bases, the J end by 3 bases, with 19 bases between. CDR1 is MNHNS, CDR2 SASEGT, per germline. For the CDR3, the DNA is TGTGCCATTTCAAGTGGGGGAAAGGGCTACGAGCAGTACTTC. It encodes CAISSGGKGYEQYF.

This rearrangement joins TRBV6-6 to TRBJ2-7, with 9 bases lining up with TRBD2. This CDR3 has 14 residues. Germline CDR1 and CDR2: MNHNY and SVGAGI (reference sequence). V was clipped by 5 bases and J by 3 bases; unmatched bases: 5. CDR3 DNA: TGTGCCAGCAGTAGACTAGCGGAGGACTACGAGCAGTACTTC. This sequence encodes CASSRLAEDYEQYF.

There are many counts of this clonotype. CDR3 protein: CASSPGVGQGRFDEQFF. CDR3 DNA sequence: TGTGCCAGCTCACCAGGTGTCGGACAGGGTCGATTCGATGAGCAGTTCTTC. V usage is TRBV18 and J usage is TRBJ2-1; 8 bases are a match to TRBD1. CDR3 length equals 17 residues. The germline V gene has CDR1 KGHSH and CDR2 LQKENI. J lost 8 bases, V lost 2 bases, and 14 bases had no gene match.

This clonotype appeared many times. The chain employs TRBV3-1 and TRBJ1-5; no clear D. The ends were cut back, 1 base at V and 7 bases at J, with 20 bases in the middle. The CDR3 loop spans 17 amino acids. The germline V gene has CDR1 LGHDT and CDR2 YNNKEL (reference sequence). DNA for the CDR3: TGTGCCAGCAGCCAAGTTAGGGAGAGGTGGGTACTACAGCCCCAGCATTTT. Its protein product is CASSQVRERWVLQPQHF.

In its sample, this clonotype was seen many times. The chain combines TRBV5-1 with TRBJ1-4; D unclear. The germline V gene has CDR1 SGHRS and CDR2 YFSETQ. V was shortened by 4 bases and J by 4 bases, with 17 bases between the two germline ends. The length of the CDR3 is 16 residues. The CDR3 region is CASSLGLGSNNEKLFF. The CDR3 DNA sequence: TGCGCCAGCAGCCTGGGCTTGGGGTCCAATAATGAAAAACTGTTTTTT.